The following is a TCR beta chain sequence with its context. Its antigen is still unknown. MiXCR, run by TCRdb on the reads, gives a single entry per CDR3 protein. This sample has about 150,000 distinct CDR3 sequences, with around 22% found just once. The data stem from a study of T cell repertoires in cytomegalovirus infection. Across the whole study: Carrying CMV and the relevant HLA type showed in public TCR beta signatures. Study-wide results and caveats: Cumulative frequency (of public TCR beta family members) identified carriers of CMV plus the relevant HLA. HLA-C-restricted CMV clonotypes gave the most frequent clonotype in two of eight donors.

V dropped 5 bases and J dropped 3 bases, with 13 bases sitting between them. Germline V gene sequence: CDR1 SEHNR, CDR2 FQNEAQ (reference sequence). The CDR3 runs to 14 residues. Sequencing was done on a sample of PBMCs. The sequence was collected from a human donor in good health (CMV status not recorded). Some clones in this sample may be carry-over from other donors' samples. The chain carries TRBV7-9 and TRBJ1-1; D is ambiguous. CDR3 nucleotides: TGTGCCAGCAGCCGACCCCTGGAGGACACTGAAGCTTTCTTT. This codes for CASSRPLEDTEAFF. The full variable domain, its missing parts supplied by reference TRBV7-9 and TRBJ1-1, is DTGVSQNPRHKITKRGQNVTFRCDPISEHNRLYWYRQTLGQGPEFLTYFQNEAQLEKSRLLSDRFSAERPKGSFSTLEIQRTEQGDSAMYLCASSRPLEDTEAFFGQGTRLTVV.